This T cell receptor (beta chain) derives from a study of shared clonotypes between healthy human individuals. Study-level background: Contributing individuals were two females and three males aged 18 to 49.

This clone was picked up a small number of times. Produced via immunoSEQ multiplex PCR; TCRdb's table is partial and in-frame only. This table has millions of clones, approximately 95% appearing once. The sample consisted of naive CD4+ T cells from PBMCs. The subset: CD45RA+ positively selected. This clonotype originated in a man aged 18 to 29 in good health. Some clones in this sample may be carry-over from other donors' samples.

CDR3 region: CASSAGHLTYEQYF. In DNA form, the CDR3 reads TGTGCCAGCAGTGCGGGACACCTGACCTACGAGCAGTACTTC. The genes are TRBV28 and TRBJ2-7; TRBD1 or TRBD2 may be the D gene (6 bases each). Germline V CDR1 and CDR2: MDHEN, SYDVKM. Trimming stripped 5 bases from V and 2 bases from J, with 13 bases between. CDR3 length: 14 amino acids.